A single sample is the source of the 29 T cell receptor beta chains below, sequenced in a study of blood T cell repertoires in COVID-19. Sequencing used immunoSEQ multiplex PCR; TCRdb keeps in-frame clones, though not all of them. In the table there are approximately 250,000 clones, around 88% of which are singletons. The sequenced sample was PBMCs or T cells enriched from blood (not recorded which). Source of these receptors: a middle-aged woman with acute COVID-19.

Points on this clone: The junction departs from germline at one end; a sequencing error may be responsible. The rearrangement uses TRBV29-1 and TRBJ1-1; D gene unclear. CDR3 size: 15 residues. Germline CDR1 reads SQVTM; CDR2 reads ANQGSEA. CDR3 sequence (DNA): TGCAGCGTAGAAGGGAGTTGGTTGTCGGGTACTGAAGCTTTCTTT. Protein sequence: CSVEGSWLSGTEAFF.

This sequence joins TRBV29-1 and TRBJ1-2; D is perhaps TRBD1 (5 bases). The germline V gene encodes CDR1 SQVTM and CDR2 ANQGSEA. Trimming removed 4 bases from V and 8 bases from J, with 11 bases in between. The CDR3 runs to 11 residues. This chain's CDR3 is CSVAQGDGYTF. The CDR3 bases are TGCAGCGTTGCCCAGGGCGACGGCTACACCTTC.

The J gene is TRBJ2-5, the V gene TRBV5-6; D not resolved. The CDR3 has 13 amino acids. V lost 0 bases to trimming and J lost 5 bases, with 8 bases between them. Germline CDR1 reads SGHDT; CDR2 reads YYEEEE. The CDR3 protein is CASSLGSRETQYF. CDR3 in DNA: TGTGCCAGCAGCTTGGGTTCACGGGAGACCCAGTACTTC.

This chain links TRBV11-3 with TRBJ1-2; 7 nucleotides align to TRBD1. Germline V gene data show CDR1 as SGHNT and CDR2 as YENEEA. With V trimmed by 6 bases and J by 6 bases, 10 bases remained unmatched. This CDR3 has 14 residues. CDR3 bases: TGTGCCAGCAGTCCATACAGGGGAATAAATGGCTACACCTTC. Its translation is CASSPYRGINGYTF.

The rearrangement joins TRBV6-5 to TRBJ2-1, with 9 bases matching TRBD1. After removal of 7 bases from V and 4 bases from J, the junction contained 8 bases not matched to a gene. Looked up from germline, CDR1 is MNHEY and CDR2 is SVGAGI. The CDR3 is made up of 15 amino acids. The CDR3 sequence is CASTSTGGVYNEQFF. For the CDR3, the DNA is TGTGCCAGCACCTCGACAGGGGGTGTATACAATGAGCAGTTCTTC.

This clone appeared once. The J gene is TRBJ1-2, the V gene TRBV6-5; D possibly corresponds to TRBD1 (6 bases). CDR3 length: 14 residues. CDR1 is MNHEY and CDR2 is SVGAGI in the germline V gene. V was pared by 2 bases and J by 3 bases, with 10 bases between. In nucleotides, the CDR3 is TGTGCCAGCAGTTACCGAGGGGGTTACTATGGCTACACCTTC. Encoded protein: CASSYRGGYYGYTF.

The chain has TRBV11-2 and TRBJ2-2; TRBD2 aligns across 11 bases. The trim removed 3 bases at V and 6 bases at J, leaving 9 bases unmatched. The CDR3 runs to 17 residues. Germline V gives CDR1 SGHAT, CDR2 FQNNGV. CDR3 residues: CASSFSGGLADAGELFF. The CDR3 nucleotides read TGTGCCAGCAGCTTCTCAGGGGGACTAGCGGACGCCGGGGAGCTGTTTTTT.

The chain recombines TRBV7-9 with TRBJ2-5; 7 bases are shared with TRBD1. Germline V gives CDR1 SEHNR, CDR2 FQNEAQ (reference sequence). The CDR3 runs to 14 residues. V lost 5 bases, J lost 1 base, and 4 bases stayed unmatched. In nucleotides, the CDR3 is TGTGCCAGCAGCCCATGGGACAGCCAAGAGACCCAGTACTTC. This sequence encodes CASSPWDSQETQYF.

The chain couples TRBV9 to TRBJ1-4; 11 bases are shared with TRBD1. Germline V gene sequence: CDR1 SGDLS, CDR2 YYNGEE. The CDR3 has 15 residues. The V segment lost 7 bases and the J segment 6 bases; nucleotides outside the gene matches: 8. Here the CDR3 DNA reads TGTGCCAGCGGACAGGGGGCTTTCCCGGATGAAAAACTGTTTTTT. Translating it yields CASGQGAFPDEKLFF.

The chain employs TRBV7-9 and TRBJ1-3; D might be TRBD1 (5 bases). V was trimmed by 8 bases and J by 0 bases, leaving 8 bases between them. The CDR3 is 13 residues long. Germline V lookup: CDR1 SEHNR, CDR2 FQNEAQ (reference sequence). The CDR3 loop reads CASGGSSGNTIYF. The CDR3 coding sequence is TGTGCCAGCGGGGGGAGCTCTGGAAACACCATATATTTT.

V is TRBV7-9 and J is TRBJ1-3; D may be TRBD1 (5 bases). The CDR3 spans 15 residues. Trimming removed 5 bases at V and 4 bases at J, with 15 bases between. Germline values: CDR1 SEHNR, CDR2 FQNEAQ (reference sequence). CDR3 protein: CASSPGGGLGNTIYF. The CDR3 nucleotides are TGTGCCAGCAGCCCCGGGGGAGGGCTCGGAAACACCATATATTTT.

The chain employs TRBV19 and TRBJ1-3, with 10 nucleotides matching TRBD1. The V gene end was trimmed by 1 base and the J gene end by 2 bases; junction bases not matched to a gene: 5. This CDR3 comprises 17 residues. CDR1 LNHDA and CDR2 SQIVND come from the germline V gene (reference sequence). The CDR3 DNA is TGTGCCAGTAGTATAGGTTTCGGGACAGGGGCTGGAAACACCATATATTTT. It is translated as CASSIGFGTGAGNTIYF. Looking up the rest from reference TRBV19 and TRBJ1-3 gives the full variable domain: DGGITQSPKYLFRKEGQNVTLSCEQNLNHDAMYWYRQDPGQGLRLIYYSQIVNDFQKGDIAEGYSVSREKKESFPLTVTSAQKNPTAFYLCASSIGFGTGAGNTIYFGEGSWLTVV.

This chain uses TRBV27 with TRBJ1-4; 7 positions match TRBD1. Germline CDR1 MNHEY, CDR2 SMNVEV (reference sequence). V was pared by 7 bases and J by 5 bases, with 4 bases of the junction left unmatched. The length of the CDR3 is 13 residues. CDR3 in amino acids: CASTTGNNEKLFF. In DNA form, the CDR3 reads TGTGCCAGCACGACAGGGAACAATGAAAAACTGTTTTTT.

The chain recombines TRBV27 with TRBJ1-2; possible D gene TRBD1, 5 bases. The CDR3 is 15 residues long. Germline CDR1 and CDR2: MNHEY and SMNVEV (reference sequence). Between the trimmed V and J ends, which lost 2 bases and 0 bases, there was a span of 10 bases. The CDR3 region is CASSLQAGTNYGYTF. For the CDR3, the DNA is TGTGCCAGCAGTTTACAGGCAGGGACTAACTATGGCTACACCTTC.

V usage is TRBV10-3 and J usage is TRBJ2-1; D may be TRBD2 (5 bases). Trimming pared 0 bases from V and 5 bases from J, leaving 11 bases between. Germline CDR1 and CDR2: ENHRY and SYGVKD. CDR3 size: 15 residues. The CDR3 loop reads CAISESRTGNNEQFF. DNA of the CDR3: TGTGCCATCAGTGAGTCGAGGACTGGGAACAATGAGCAGTTCTTC.

The V gene is TRBV7-2, the J gene TRBJ2-1, with a tentative D call TRBD1 (6 bases). The CDR3 is made up of 15 amino acids. CDR1 is SGHTA, CDR2 FQGNSA, per germline. Trimming took off 6 bases at V and 0 bases at J, with 12 bases between the two ends. The CDR3 spells CASSYTGSSYNEQFF. CDR3 nucleotide sequence: TGTGCCAGCAGTTACACAGGGAGCTCCTACAATGAGCAGTTCTTC.

The chain carries TRBV3-1 (or the pseudogene TRBV3-2) and TRBJ2-2; D perhaps matches TRBD1 (5 bases). CDR1 and CDR2 from the germline V gene are LGHDT and YNNKEL (reference sequence). The CDR3 length is 16 residues. With 4 bases removed from V and 4 bases from J, the gap between germline ends came to 16 bases. The CDR3 coding sequence is TGTGCCAGCAGCCGAGAGGTGGCAGGGCGCACCGGGGAGCTGTTTTTT. Amino acids: CASSREVAGRTGELFF.

This clone was counted a single time. CDR3 residues: CASSVDRGNNYGYTF. The DNA of the CDR3 is TGTGCCAGCAGCGTAGACAGGGGAAATAACTATGGCTACACCTTC. The rearrangement joins TRBV9 to TRBJ1-2, with 7 nucleotides matching TRBD1. Trimming took 0 bases from V and 1 from J; bases not matched to a gene: 3. Germline-derived CDR1 and CDR2 are SGDLS and YYNGEE. The CDR3 runs 15 residues.

The chain couples TRBV6-5 to TRBJ1-3; a weak D match, TRBD1 (5 bases). Trimming stripped 6 bases from V and 0 bases from J, with 9 bases between. The CDR3 contains 14 residues. Germline CDR1 and CDR2: MNHEY and SVGAGI. The CDR3 reads CASSGHNSGNTIYF. CDR3 nucleotide sequence: TGTGCCAGCAGCGGACACAACTCTGGAAACACCATATATTTT.

The chain carries TRBV27 and TRBJ2-3; 8 bases align to TRBD1. V lost 1 base to trimming and J lost 6 bases; unmatched junction nucleotides: 6. Germline values: CDR1 MNHEY, CDR2 SMNVEV (reference sequence). This CDR3 has 15 amino acids. DNA of the CDR3: TGTGCCAGCAGTTTATACGGGACAGGCTTCGATACGCAGTATTTT. This encodes CASSLYGTGFDTQYF.

The chain combines TRBV4-2 with TRBJ2-7; no clear D gene. The CDR3 runs to 14 residues. Germline V lookup: CDR1 LGHNA, CDR2 YNFKEQ. V was pared by 1 base and J by 2 bases, with 9 bases between. CDR3 sequence: CASSQVSGTYEQYF. As DNA, the CDR3 is TGTGCCAGCAGCCAAGTGTCCGGTACCTACGAGCAGTACTTC.

The chain has TRBV7-6 and TRBJ1-4, with D maybe TRBD1 (5 bases). The germline V and J ends were trimmed by 5 bases and 3 bases, with 13 bases remaining between them. This CDR3 contains 15 residues. Germline V CDR1 and CDR2: SGHVS, FNYEAQ. The chain's CDR3 is CASSLGGEANEKLFF. The CDR3 DNA reads TGTGCCAGCAGCCTCGGGGGAGAGGCTAATGAAAAACTGTTTTTT.

This chain links TRBV7-2 with TRBJ2-3; 11 bases are shared with TRBD1. The CDR3 has 15 amino acids. Germline CDR1 is SGHTA and CDR2 is FQGNSA. V shed 3 bases, J shed 4 bases, and the junction held 3 bases outside the gene matches. CDR3 residues: CASSLTGQGADTQYF. For the CDR3, the DNA is TGTGCCAGCAGCTTGACGGGACAGGGGGCAGATACGCAGTATTTT.

The chain links TRBV10-3 to TRBJ2-2, with 7 bases that match TRBD1. CDR3 length: 15 amino acids. Germline V gene data show CDR1 as ENHRY and CDR2 as SYGVKD. J was trimmed by 0 bases and V by 7 bases; bases with no gene match: 5. The CDR3 nucleotides read TGTGCCATCAATTCCGGGACAGCGAACACCGGGGAGCTGTTTTTT. This sequence encodes CAINSGTANTGELFF.

The chain uses TRBV24-1 and TRBJ1-2; perhaps TRBD1 as D (6 bases). Trimming removed 9 bases at V and 4 bases at J, with 11 bases between. Germline V CDR1 and CDR2: KGHDR, SFDVKD. This CDR3 contains 12 residues. CDR3 residues: CATRDTAYGYTF. The CDR3 coding sequence is TGTGCCACCCGGGACACCGCCTATGGCTACACCTTC.

J is TRBJ2-2 and V is TRBV20-1, with TRBD2 matching over 9 bases. The V gene's germline CDR1 is DFQATT and CDR2 SNEGSKA (reference sequence). The CDR3 spans 18 residues. The V gene end was trimmed by 3 bases and the J gene end by 1 base; junction bases not matched to a gene: 12. CDR3 sequence: CSASLASGIWGNTGELFF. The CDR3 DNA follows: TGCAGTGCTAGTTTGGCTAGCGGGATTTGGGGGAACACCGGGGAGCTGTTTTTT.

This chain uses TRBV28 with TRBJ1-4; 11 nucleotides line up with TRBD1. The CDR3 is made up of 15 amino acids. Germline trimming cut 5 bases from V and 6 bases from J; bases unmatched to any gene: 5. Germline CDR1 MDHEN, CDR2 SYDVKM. The CDR3 loop is CASSPPGQGDEKLFF. The DNA of the CDR3 is TGTGCCAGCAGTCCCCCGGGACAGGGGGATGAAAAACTGTTTTTT.

This sequence joins TRBV7-2 and TRBJ1-2; D gene uncertain. The CDR3 has 14 residues. Germline CDR1 reads SGHTA; CDR2 reads FQGNSA. With 1 base removed from V and 0 bases from J, the gap between germline ends came to 6 bases. CDR3 amino acids: CASSLDTSNYGYTF. The CDR3 DNA reads TGTGCCAGCAGCTTAGACACATCTAACTATGGCTACACCTTC.

The chain carries TRBV24-1 and TRBJ2-1; TRBD1 is a possible D gene (6 bases). In germline, CDR1 is KGHDR, CDR2 SFDVKD. This CDR3 spans 17 amino acids. Trimming took 4 bases from V and 0 from J, leaving 15 bases between them. The CDR3 DNA reads TGTGCCACCAGTGAATCTCCAGGGGAGAGCTCCTACAATGAGCAGTTCTTC. It codes for CATSESPGESSYNEQFF.